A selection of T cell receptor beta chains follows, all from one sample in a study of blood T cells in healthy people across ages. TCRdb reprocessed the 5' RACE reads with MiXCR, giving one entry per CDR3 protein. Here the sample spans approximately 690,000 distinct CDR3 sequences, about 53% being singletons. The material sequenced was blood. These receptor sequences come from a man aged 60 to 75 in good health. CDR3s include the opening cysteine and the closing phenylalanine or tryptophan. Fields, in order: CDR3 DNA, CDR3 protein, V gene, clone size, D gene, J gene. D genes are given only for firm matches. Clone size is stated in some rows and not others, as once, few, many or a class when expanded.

cdr3_nt: TGTGCCAGCAGTTCCGCCGGGCGCTACGAGCAGTTCTTC; cdr3_aa: CASSSAGRYEQFF; v_call: TRBV6-2/TRBV6-3; clone_size: once; d_call: NA; j_call: TRBJ2-1
cdr3_nt: TGTGCCAGCATTAGCCAAGACAGGTACAATGAGCAGTTCTTC; cdr3_aa: CASISQDRYNEQFF; v_call: TRBV27; clone_size: few; d_call: NA; j_call: TRBJ2-1
cdr3_nt: TGTGCCAGCAGCTTATGGACTAGGTATGGCAATGAGCAGTTCTTC; cdr3_aa: CASSLWTRYGNEQFF; v_call: TRBV11-2; clone_size: NA; d_call: TRBD2; j_call: TRBJ2-1
cdr3_nt: TGCAGCGCTTCCCGAGGGGGGGCGAGGACTGAAGCTTTCTTT; cdr3_aa: CSASRGGARTEAFF; v_call: TRBV29-1; clone_size: NA; d_call: NA; j_call: TRBJ1-1
cdr3_nt: TGTGCCAACAGTTTGCCGCGGGATACGCAGTATTTT; cdr3_aa: CANSLPRDTQYF; v_call: TRBV12-3/TRBV12-4; clone_size: once; d_call: NA; j_call: TRBJ2-3
cdr3_nt: TGCAGCGTTGAGGGGACAAAGACGAGCTCTGGGGCCAACGTCCTGACTTTC; cdr3_aa: CSVEGTKTSSGANVLTF; v_call: TRBV29-1; clone_size: few; d_call: NA; j_call: TRBJ2-6
cdr3_nt: TGTGCCACCTCACTGGGACAGACGCACAATGAGCAGTTCTTC; cdr3_aa: CATSLGQTHNEQFF; v_call: TRBV10-3; clone_size: NA; d_call: TRBD1; j_call: TRBJ2-1
cdr3_nt: TGTGCCAGCAGCCAAGATCTAGGGAGGAGGCAGACCCAGTACTTC; cdr3_aa: CASSQDLGRRQTQYF; v_call: TRBV4-2; clone_size: few; d_call: NA; j_call: TRBJ2-5
cdr3_nt: TGTGCCAGCAGTGACGGCGGGGGGGGGAATTACAATGAGCAGTTCTTC; cdr3_aa: CASSDGGGGNYNEQFF; v_call: TRBV25-1; clone_size: NA; d_call: TRBD2; j_call: TRBJ2-1
cdr3_nt: TGTGCCAGCAGCTTAAGGCAGCCTTACTCTGGGGCCAACGCCCTGACTTTC; cdr3_aa: CASSLRQPYSGANALTF; v_call: TRBV7-9; clone_size: NA; d_call: NA; j_call: TRBJ2-6
cdr3_nt: TGCAGCGTTGAAGGGGCAGGGGTTAGCACAGATACGCAGTATTTT; cdr3_aa: CSVEGAGVSTDTQYF; v_call: TRBV29-1; clone_size: once; d_call: NA; j_call: TRBJ2-3
cdr3_nt: TGTGCCAGCAGGCGGGGGGCCTCCTACGAGCAGTACTTC; cdr3_aa: CASRRGASYEQYF; v_call: TRBV12-3/TRBV12-4; clone_size: few; d_call: TRBD2; j_call: TRBJ2-7
cdr3_nt: TGTGCCAGCAGCACCCGCCTGACAGGGACCGATGAGCAGTTCTTC; cdr3_aa: CASSTRLTGTDEQFF; v_call: TRBV7-2; clone_size: few; d_call: TRBD1; j_call: TRBJ2-1
cdr3_nt: TGCGCCAGCAGCTTAGGGGGGACTAGCGGGGAGAACTACGAGCAGTACTTC; cdr3_aa: CASSLGGTSGENYEQYF; v_call: TRBV5-1; clone_size: NA; d_call: TRBD2; j_call: TRBJ2-7
cdr3_nt: TGCAGCGTTGAGGTCACCCGGAACACTGAAGCTTTCTTT; cdr3_aa: CSVEVTRNTEAFF; v_call: TRBV29-1; clone_size: few; d_call: NA; j_call: TRBJ1-1
cdr3_nt: TGTGCCAGCAGCCAAACGACAGGGGGCGAGCAGTACTTC; cdr3_aa: CASSQTTGGEQYF; v_call: TRBV3-1; clone_size: NA; d_call: TRBD1; j_call: TRBJ2-7
cdr3_nt: TGTGCCAGCAGCCTTCGGACAGGGCCGAACACTGAAGCTTTCTTT; cdr3_aa: CASSLRTGPNTEAFF; v_call: TRBV7-9; clone_size: NA; d_call: TRBD1; j_call: TRBJ1-1
cdr3_nt: TGTGCCAGCAGCCTAGAATCTGGAGATACGCAGTATTTT; cdr3_aa: CASSLESGDTQYF; v_call: TRBV3-1; clone_size: few; d_call: NA; j_call: TRBJ2-3
cdr3_nt: TGTGCCAGCAGTCAGGACAGCTTCTATGGCTACACCTTC; cdr3_aa: CASSQDSFYGYTF; v_call: TRBV12-3/TRBV12-4; clone_size: NA; d_call: NA; j_call: TRBJ1-2
cdr3_nt: TGTGCCAGCAGCGTAGGGGCTAGCGGGAGGACCGGGGAGTTGTTTTTT; cdr3_aa: CASSVGASGRTGELFF; v_call: TRBV9; clone_size: NA; d_call: TRBD2; j_call: TRBJ2-2
cdr3_nt: TGTGCCAGCAGCCAAGCCGCAAGGGAGTTGCATGGCTACACCTTC; cdr3_aa: CASSQAARELHGYTF; v_call: TRBV3-1; clone_size: few; d_call: NA; j_call: TRBJ1-2
cdr3_nt: TGTGCCAGCAGCCCCTCGGCTAATTCACCCCTCCACTTT; cdr3_aa: CASSPSANSPLHF; v_call: TRBV11-3; clone_size: few; d_call: NA; j_call: TRBJ1-6
cdr3_nt: TGCGCCAGCAGCCAAGGGGGGACAGCCAACTACGAGCAGTACTTC; cdr3_aa: CASSQGGTANYEQYF; v_call: TRBV4-1; clone_size: NA; d_call: TRBD1; j_call: TRBJ2-7
cdr3_nt: TGTGCCAGCACCTTTCTAACAGGGGGCCTTACCGTGTTCTTC; cdr3_aa: CASTFLTGGLTVFF; v_call: TRBV6-1; clone_size: NA; d_call: TRBD1; j_call: TRBJ2-1
cdr3_nt: TGTGCCAGCAGTGGCTATGGGTATAGCAATCAGCCCCAGCATTTT; cdr3_aa: CASSGYGYSNQPQHF; v_call: TRBV2; clone_size: NA; d_call: NA; j_call: TRBJ1-5
cdr3_nt: TGTGCCAGCAGCCTAGGCCCCCGGGCTTTCTTT; cdr3_aa: CASSLGPRAFF; v_call: TRBV12-3/TRBV12-4; clone_size: NA; d_call: NA; j_call: TRBJ1-1